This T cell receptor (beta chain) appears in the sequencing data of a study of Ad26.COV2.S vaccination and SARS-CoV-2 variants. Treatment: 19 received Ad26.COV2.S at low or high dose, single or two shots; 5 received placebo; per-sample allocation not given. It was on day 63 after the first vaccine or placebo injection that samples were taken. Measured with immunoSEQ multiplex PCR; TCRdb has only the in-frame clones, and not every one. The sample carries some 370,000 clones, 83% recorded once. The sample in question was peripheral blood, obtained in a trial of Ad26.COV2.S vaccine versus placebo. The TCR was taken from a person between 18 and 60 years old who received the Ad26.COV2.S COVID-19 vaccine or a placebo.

Here the CDR3 reads CASSATGGTNYGYTF. The CDR3 nucleotides are TGTGCCAGCAGCGCCACAGGGGGGACTAACTATGGCTACACCTTC. The rearrangement uses TRBV9 and TRBJ1-2; 8 bases agree with TRBD1. The V and J ends lost 3 bases and 0 bases, in that order; junction bases with no gene match: 4. CDR1 and CDR2 from the germline V gene are SGDLS and YYNGEE. This CDR3 has 15 residues. Full variable domain (outside the CDR3, taken from reference TRBV9 and TRBJ1-2): DSGVTQTPKHLITATGQRVTLRCSPRSGDLSVYWYQQSLDQGLQFLIQYYNGEERAKGNILERFSAQQFPDLHSELNLSSLELGDSALYFCASSATGGTNYGYTFGSGTRLTVV.